The sequence of this TCR beta chain was determined in a study of shared clonotypes between healthy human individuals. The CDR3 contains 15 residues. The germline V gene has CDR1 SNHLY and CDR2 FYNNEI. The V gene lost 4 bases and the J gene lost 0 bases, with 10 bases spanning the gap. A split of CD4+ cells into CD45RA+ naive and CD45RA-negative memory subsets was performed. In the sorted-subset replicate PCRs, 150 to 250 ng DNA, tens of thousands of T cell genomes, was used. Clones were sequenced by immunoSEQ multiplex PCR, and TCRdb holds only the in-frame ones, with some missing. The sample consists of 2 million or so clones, roughly 96% of them appearing once.

Input material: naive CD4+ T cells sorted from blood. As to subset: CD45RA+ positively selected. The receptor comes from a man between 18 and 35 years old in good health. The V and J genes are TRBV2 and TRBJ2-1, with D perhaps TRBD1 or TRBD2 (6 bases each). The CDR3 DNA follows: TGTGCCAGCAGTGCTAGGGGGGCCTCCTACAATGAGCAGTTCTTC. Residues: CASSARGASYNEQFF.